The 15 T cell receptor beta chains below all came from one sample that was sequenced in a study of OX40 agonist ivuxolimab in advanced cancers. The table came from immunoSEQ multiplex PCR; TCRdb's copy has only in-frame clones and leaves some out. Among some 100,000 clones listed, about 91% were seen once. This sample comprised CD4+ or CD8+ T cells sorted from blood, obtained in a trial of the OX40 agonist ivuxolimab. Receptors originate from an adult with an advanced solid tumor such as melanoma, head and neck, liver or kidney cancer.

This chain links TRBV29-1 with TRBJ2-1, with 9 nucleotides matching TRBD2. Trimming cost V 4 bases and J 6 bases; bases outside gene matches: 7. This CDR3 spans 14 amino acids. CDR1 and CDR2 (germline): SQVTM, ANQGSEA. The CDR3 bases are TGCAGCGTTGCGTTTAGGCGGGGGGGCAATGAGCAGTTCTTC. It codes for CSVAFRRGGNEQFF.

The chain couples TRBV7-9 to TRBJ2-2; no firm D call. Germline CDR1 and CDR2: SEHNR and FQNEAQ (reference sequence). V dropped 3 bases and J dropped 0 bases, with 11 bases sitting between them. CDR3 length equals 16 residues. The CDR3 DNA is TGTGCCAGCAGCTTTCTTCAGCTAACGAACACCGGGGAGCTGTTTTTT. It translates to CASSFLQLTNTGELFF.

The genes are TRBV28 and TRBJ1-6; possible D gene TRBD1, 6 bases. The CDR3 consists of 15 residues. The V gene lost 6 bases and the J gene lost 10 bases, with 19 bases spanning the gap. From germline, CDR1 is MDHEN and CDR2 SYDVKM. In DNA, the CDR3 is TGTGCCAGCAGGGGGGCCGAGGCAGGCGGATCACCCCTCCACTTT. Translation: CASRGAEAGGSPLHF.

This chain uses TRBV14 with TRBJ2-2; 10 positions match TRBD2. Germline CDR1 reads SGHDN; CDR2 reads FVKESK. The CDR3 extends over 15 amino acids. The V and J ends lost 3 bases and 6 bases, in that order; junction bases with no gene match: 4. The CDR3 spells CASSQRLAGAGELFF. The CDR3 DNA reads TGTGCCAGCAGCCAGCGTCTAGCGGGAGCCGGGGAGCTGTTTTTT.

V and J are TRBV19 and TRBJ2-1; 8 bases fit TRBD2. This CDR3 is built from 15 residues. Per germline, CDR1 LNHDA and CDR2 SQIVND (reference sequence). With 9 bases clipped from V and 8 bases from J, the junction kept 15 bases outside the gene matches. The DNA for the CDR3 is TGTGCCAGCCGTTCTCCGGGACTAGTCATGGATGAGCAGTTCTTC. It is translated as CASRSPGLVMDEQFF.

The chain uses TRBV2 and TRBJ2-7; D remains ambiguous. This CDR3 has 14 amino acids. V was clipped by 6 bases and J by 0 bases, with 12 bases between them. In germline, CDR1 is SNHLY, CDR2 FYNNEI. CDR3 in DNA: TGTGCCAGCAGCGCCAGACGGACCTCCTACGAGCAGTACTTC. It is translated as CASSARRTSYEQYF.

The chain has TRBV19 and TRBJ1-1, with D tentatively TRBD1 (6 bases). CDR3 length: 12 residues. V lost 4 bases to trimming and J lost 8 bases, with 11 bases between them. In germline, CDR1 is LNHDA, CDR2 SQIVND (reference sequence). CDR3 DNA: TGTGCCAGTAGTACAGGGGTTTTAGAAGCTTTCTTT. Translated: CASSTGVLEAFF.

The V and J genes are TRBV9 and TRBJ2-6; 12 bases are shared with TRBD1. With V trimmed by 2 bases and J by 3 bases, 9 bases remained unmatched. This CDR3 is 19 amino acids long. From germline, CDR1 is SGDLS and CDR2 YYNGEE. CDR3 sequence (DNA): TGTGCCAGCAGCGTCTTTTTCGGGACAGGGGGCCGTGGGGCCAACGTCCTGACTTTC. Translation: CASSVFFGTGGRGANVLTF. The variable domain in full, with the rest retrieved from reference TRBV9 and TRBJ2-6, is DSGVTQTPKHLITATGQRVTLRCSPRSGDLSVYWYQQSLDQGLQFLIQYYNGEERAKGNILERFSAQQFPDLHSELNLSSLELGDSALYFCASSVFFGTGGRGANVLTFGAGSRLTVL.

This chain uses TRBV11-2 with TRBJ2-2; no clear D. This CDR3 is built from 17 residues. Germline loops: CDR1 SGHAT, CDR2 FQNNGV. V lost 6 bases, J lost 5 bases, and 22 bases lay in between. CDR3 DNA sequence: TGTGCCAGCAGTCTACCCCTTCGGATTATCAGGACCGGGGAGCTGTTTTTT. The encoded protein is CASSLPLRIIRTGELFF.

The CDR3 DNA is TGCGCCAGCAGCCGTGGACACCCGGGGGAGCAGTTCTTC. Encoded protein: CASSRGHPGEQFF. J is TRBJ2-1 and V is TRBV5-1; either TRBD1 or TRBD2 may supply D (5 bases each). The CDR3 is made up of 13 amino acids. Trimming pared 4 bases from V and 10 bases from J, leaving 15 bases between. CDR1 SGHRS and CDR2 YFSETQ come from the germline V gene.

This clone was seen a single time. As DNA, the CDR3 is TGTGCCAGCAGTGCGCAGACCTCCAGCTACAATGAGCAGTTCTTC. As protein: CASSAQTSSYNEQFF. The V and J genes are TRBV2 and TRBJ2-1; no clear D gene. V was clipped by 4 bases and J by 3 bases, with 13 bases between them. The CDR3 has 15 residues. Germline CDR1 is SNHLY and CDR2 is FYNNEI.

The V and J genes are TRBV10-2 and TRBJ2-7; 8 bases fit TRBD2. CDR1 WSHSY and CDR2 SAAADI come from the germline V gene. The CDR3 contains 13 residues. The V gene end was trimmed by 5 bases and the J gene end by 3 bases; junction bases not matched to a gene: 3. The CDR3 spells CASSRGGLYEQYF. CDR3 nucleotides: TGCGCCAGCAGTCGGGGGGGTCTCTACGAGCAGTACTTC.

This clone has more than one count but fewer than ten. In DNA, the CDR3 is TGTGCCAGCAGCTTGGACAACTATGGCTACACCTTC. Amino acid sequence: CASSLDNYGYTF. This sequence joins TRBV7-2 and TRBJ1-2; D unclear. The V and J ends lost 3 bases and 2 bases respectively, with 4 bases between them. CDR3 length: 12 residues. Germline V CDR1 and CDR2: SGHTA, FQGNSA. Variable domain in full (rest from reference TRBV7-2 and TRBJ1-2): GAGVSQSPSNKVTEKGKDVELRCDPISGHTALYWYRQSLGQGLEFLIYFQGNSAPDKSGLPSDRFSAERTGGSVSTLTIQRTQQEDSAVYLCASSLDNYGYTFGSGTRLTVV.

This chain connects TRBV30 to TRBJ2-3; TRBD1 aligns across 11 bases. Germline V gene lookup returns CDR1 GTSNPN and CDR2 SVGIG (reference sequence). V was pared by 5 bases and J by 1 base, with 2 bases of the junction left unmatched. CDR3 length: 14 amino acids. The CDR3 sequence: CAWVDRGRTDTQYF. CDR3 coding DNA: TGTGCCTGGGTGGACAGGGGGCGCACAGATACGCAGTATTTT. Variable domain in full (rest from reference TRBV30 and TRBJ2-3): SQTIHQWPATLVQPVGSPLSLECTVEGTSNPNLYWYRQAAGRGLQLLFYSVGIGQISSEVPQNLSASRPQDRQFILSSKKLLLSDSGFYLCAWVDRGRTDTQYFGPGTRLTVL.

This clone was picked up a small number of times. This chain joins TRBV7-6 and TRBJ1-1; 7 bases match TRBD1. CDR3 length: 13 residues. CDR1 and CDR2 (germline): SGHVS, FNYEAQ. The V segment lost 5 bases and the J segment 2 bases; nucleotides outside the gene matches: 2. The CDR3, as DNA: TGTGCCAGCAGCGGGGACAGTAACACTGAAGCTTTCTTT. The encoded protein is CASSGDSNTEAFF.